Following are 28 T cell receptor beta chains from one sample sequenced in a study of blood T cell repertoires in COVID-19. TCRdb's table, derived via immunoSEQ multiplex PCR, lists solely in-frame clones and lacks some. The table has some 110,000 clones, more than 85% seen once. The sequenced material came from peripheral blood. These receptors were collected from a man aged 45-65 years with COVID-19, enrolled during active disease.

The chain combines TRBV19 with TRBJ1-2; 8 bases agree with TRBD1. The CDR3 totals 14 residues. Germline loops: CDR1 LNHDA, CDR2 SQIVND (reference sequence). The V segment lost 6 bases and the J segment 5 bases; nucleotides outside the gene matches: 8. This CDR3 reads CASRRQGAEYGYTF. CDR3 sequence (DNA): TGTGCCAGTAGGCGCCAGGGGGCAGAGTATGGCTACACCTTC.

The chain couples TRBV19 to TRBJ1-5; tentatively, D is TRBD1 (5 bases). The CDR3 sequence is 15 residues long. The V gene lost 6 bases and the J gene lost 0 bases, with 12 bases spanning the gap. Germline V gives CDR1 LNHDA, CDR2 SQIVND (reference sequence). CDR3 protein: CASSVRGNSNQPQHF. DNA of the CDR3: TGTGCCAGTAGCGTAAGGGGAAATAGCAATCAGCCCCAGCATTTT. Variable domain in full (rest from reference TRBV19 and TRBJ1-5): DGGITQSPKYLFRKEGQNVTLSCEQNLNHDAMYWYRQDPGQGLRLIYYSQIVNDFQKGDIAEGYSVSREKKESFPLTVTSAQKNPTAFYLCASSVRGNSNQPQHFGDGTRLSIL.

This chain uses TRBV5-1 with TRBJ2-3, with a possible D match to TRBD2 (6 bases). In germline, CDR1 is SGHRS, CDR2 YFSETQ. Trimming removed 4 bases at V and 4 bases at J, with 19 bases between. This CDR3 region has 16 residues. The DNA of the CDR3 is TGCGCCAGCAGCCCCGGGACTCTGGGGCGCCCAGATACGCAGTATTTT. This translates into CASSPGTLGRPDTQYF. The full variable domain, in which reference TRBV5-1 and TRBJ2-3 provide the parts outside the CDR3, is KAGVTQTPRYLIKTRGQQVTLSCSPISGHRSVSWYQQTPGQGLQFLFEYFSETQRNKGNFPGRFSGRQFSNSRSEMNVSTLELGDSALYLCASSPGTLGRPDTQYFGPGTRLTVL.

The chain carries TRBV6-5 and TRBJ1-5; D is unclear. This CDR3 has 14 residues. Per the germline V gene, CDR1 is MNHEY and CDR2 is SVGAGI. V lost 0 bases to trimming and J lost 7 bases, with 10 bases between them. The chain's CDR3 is CASSYSSIWQPQHF. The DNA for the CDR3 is TGTGCCAGCAGTTACTCTAGTATCTGGCAGCCCCAGCATTTT.

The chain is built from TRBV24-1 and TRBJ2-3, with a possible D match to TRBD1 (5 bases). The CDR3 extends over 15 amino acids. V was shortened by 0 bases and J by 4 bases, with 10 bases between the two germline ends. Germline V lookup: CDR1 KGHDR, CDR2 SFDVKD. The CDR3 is CATSDLLSGPDTQYF. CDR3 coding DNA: TGTGCCACCAGTGATTTGCTTTCAGGGCCAGATACGCAGTATTTT.

CDR3 in amino acids: CASSYGQGGNTGELFF. DNA for the CDR3: TGCGCCAGCAGTTACGGACAGGGGGGGAACACCGGGGAGCTGTTTTTT. The V and J genes are TRBV5-1 and TRBJ2-2; 10 bases line up with TRBD1. CDR1 SGHRS and CDR2 YFSETQ come from the germline V gene. The junction had 5 bases not matched to a gene; V was cut back by 5 bases and J by 1 base. This CDR3 contains 16 residues. The full variable domain, completed using reference TRBV5-1 and TRBJ2-2, is KAGVTQTPRYLIKTRGQQVTLSCSPISGHRSVSWYQQTPGQGLQFLFEYFSETQRNKGNFPGRFSGRQFSNSRSEMNVSTLELGDSALYLCASSYGQGGNTGELFFGEGSRLTVL.

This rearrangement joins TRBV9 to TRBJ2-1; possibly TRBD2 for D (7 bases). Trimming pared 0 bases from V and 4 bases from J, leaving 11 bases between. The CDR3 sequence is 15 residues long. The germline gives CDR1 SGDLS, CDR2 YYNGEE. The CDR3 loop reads CASSVAGGLYNEQFF. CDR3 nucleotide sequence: TGTGCCAGCAGCGTAGCGGGGGGCCTTTACAATGAGCAGTTCTTC. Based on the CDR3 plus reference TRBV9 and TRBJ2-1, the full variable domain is DSGVTQTPKHLITATGQRVTLRCSPRSGDLSVYWYQQSLDQGLQFLIQYYNGEERAKGNILERFSAQQFPDLHSELNLSSLELGDSALYFCASSVAGGLYNEQFFGPGTRLTVL.

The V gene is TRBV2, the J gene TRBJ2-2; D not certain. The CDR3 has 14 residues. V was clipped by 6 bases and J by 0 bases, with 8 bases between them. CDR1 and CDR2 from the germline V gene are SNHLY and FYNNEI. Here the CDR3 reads CASSTLSNTGELFF. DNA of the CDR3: TGTGCCAGCAGCACCCTATCGAACACCGGGGAGCTGTTTTTT.

CDR3 DNA sequence: TGTGCCTGGAGCCCCGGGCGTAGCGGGAGCACAGATACGCAGTATTTT. Translation gives CAWSPGRSGSTDTQYF. The chain carries TRBV30 and TRBJ2-3, with TRBD2 identical over 7 bases. V lost 3 bases and J lost 0; bases outside the gene matches: 9. The CDR3 is made up of 16 amino acids. Germline values: CDR1 GTSNPN, CDR2 SVGIG (reference sequence). Looking up the rest from reference TRBV30 and TRBJ2-3 gives the full variable domain: SQTIHQWPATLVQPVGSPLSLECTVEGTSNPNLYWYRQAAGRGLQLLFYSVGIGQISSEVPQNLSASRPQDRQFILSSKKLLLSDSGFYLCAWSPGRSGSTDTQYFGPGTRLTVL.

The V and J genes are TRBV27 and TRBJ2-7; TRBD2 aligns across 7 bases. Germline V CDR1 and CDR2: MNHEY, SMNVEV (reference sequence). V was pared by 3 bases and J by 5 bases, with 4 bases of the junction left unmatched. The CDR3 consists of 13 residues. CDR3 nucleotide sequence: TGTGCCAGCAGTTTTCACGGGGGGAACGAGCAGTACGTC. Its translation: CASSFHGGNEQYV.

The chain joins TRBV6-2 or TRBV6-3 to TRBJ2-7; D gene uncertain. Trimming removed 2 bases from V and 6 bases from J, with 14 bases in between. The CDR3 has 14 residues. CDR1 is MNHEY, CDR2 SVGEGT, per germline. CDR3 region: CASSYVGAASEQYF. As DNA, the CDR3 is TGTGCCAGCAGTTACGTGGGCGCCGCGTCCGAGCAGTACTTC.

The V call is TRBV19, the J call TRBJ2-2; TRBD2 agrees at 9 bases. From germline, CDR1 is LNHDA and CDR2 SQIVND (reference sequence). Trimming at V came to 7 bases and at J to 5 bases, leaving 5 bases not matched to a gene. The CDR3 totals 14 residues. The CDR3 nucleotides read TGTGCCAGTAAACTAGCGGGTCAAACCGGGGAGCTGTTTTTT. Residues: CASKLAGQTGELFF. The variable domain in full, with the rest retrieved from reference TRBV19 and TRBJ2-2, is DGGITQSPKYLFRKEGQNVTLSCEQNLNHDAMYWYRQDPGQGLRLIYYSQIVNDFQKGDIAEGYSVSREKKESFPLTVTSAQKNPTAFYLCASKLAGQTGELFFGEGSRLTVL.

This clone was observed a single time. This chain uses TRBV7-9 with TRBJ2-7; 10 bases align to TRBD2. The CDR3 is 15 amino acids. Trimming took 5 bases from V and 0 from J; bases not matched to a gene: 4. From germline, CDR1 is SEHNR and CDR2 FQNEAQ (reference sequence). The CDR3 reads CASSKASGSSYEQYF. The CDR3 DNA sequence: TGTGCCAGCAGCAAAGCTAGCGGGAGCTCCTACGAGCAGTACTTC.

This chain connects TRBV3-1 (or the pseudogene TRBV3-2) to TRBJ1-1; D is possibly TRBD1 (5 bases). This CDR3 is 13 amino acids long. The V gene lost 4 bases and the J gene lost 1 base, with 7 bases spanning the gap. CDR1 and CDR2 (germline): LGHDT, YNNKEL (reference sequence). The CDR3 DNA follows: TGTGCCAGCAGCCTACAGGAGAACACTGAAGCTTTCTTT. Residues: CASSLQENTEAFF.

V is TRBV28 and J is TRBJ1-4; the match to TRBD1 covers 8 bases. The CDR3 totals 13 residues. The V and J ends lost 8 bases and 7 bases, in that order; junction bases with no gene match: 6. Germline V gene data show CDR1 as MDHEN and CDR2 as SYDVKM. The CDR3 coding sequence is TGTGCCAGCCGACAGGGGCGGTCTGAAAAACTGTTTTTT. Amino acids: CASRQGRSEKLFF.

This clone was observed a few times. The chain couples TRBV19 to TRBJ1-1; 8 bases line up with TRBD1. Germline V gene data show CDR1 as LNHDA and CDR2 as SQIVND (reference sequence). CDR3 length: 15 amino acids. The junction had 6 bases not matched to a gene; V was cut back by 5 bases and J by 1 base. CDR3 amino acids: CASSRRGQANTEAFF. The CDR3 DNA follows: TGTGCCAGTAGTCGCCGGGGACAGGCGAACACTGAAGCTTTCTTT. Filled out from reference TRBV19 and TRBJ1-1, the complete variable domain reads DGGITQSPKYLFRKEGQNVTLSCEQNLNHDAMYWYRQDPGQGLRLIYYSQIVNDFQKGDIAEGYSVSREKKESFPLTVTSAQKNPTAFYLCASSRRGQANTEAFFGQGTRLTVV.

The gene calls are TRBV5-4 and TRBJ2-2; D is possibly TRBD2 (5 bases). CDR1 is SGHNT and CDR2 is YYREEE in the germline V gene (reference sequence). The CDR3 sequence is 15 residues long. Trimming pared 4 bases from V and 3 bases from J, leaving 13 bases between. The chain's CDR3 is CASSPGILYTGELFF. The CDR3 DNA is TGTGCCAGCAGCCCCGGGATACTCTACACCGGGGAGCTGTTTTTT.

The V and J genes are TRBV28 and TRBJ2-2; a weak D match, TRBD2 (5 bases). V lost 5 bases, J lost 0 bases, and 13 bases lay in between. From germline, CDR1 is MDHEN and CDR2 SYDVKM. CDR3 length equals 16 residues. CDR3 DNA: TGTGCCAGCAGTCCGCCACCCGGGACGAACACCGGGGAGCTGTTTTTT. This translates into CASSPPPGTNTGELFF.

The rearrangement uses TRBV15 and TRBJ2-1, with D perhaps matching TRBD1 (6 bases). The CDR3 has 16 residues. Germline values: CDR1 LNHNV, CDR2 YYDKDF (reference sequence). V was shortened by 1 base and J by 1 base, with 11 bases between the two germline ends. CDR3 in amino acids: CATSRAQGLSYNEQFF. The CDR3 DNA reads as TGTGCCACCAGCAGAGCCCAGGGGCTTTCCTACAATGAGCAGTTCTTC.

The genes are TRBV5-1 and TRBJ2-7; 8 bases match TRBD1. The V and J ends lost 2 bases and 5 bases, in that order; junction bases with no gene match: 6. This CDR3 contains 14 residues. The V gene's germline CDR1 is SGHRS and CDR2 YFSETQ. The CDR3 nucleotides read TGCGCCAGCAGCTTATTTGACAGGGGTCACGAGCAGTACTTC. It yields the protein CASSLFDRGHEQYF.

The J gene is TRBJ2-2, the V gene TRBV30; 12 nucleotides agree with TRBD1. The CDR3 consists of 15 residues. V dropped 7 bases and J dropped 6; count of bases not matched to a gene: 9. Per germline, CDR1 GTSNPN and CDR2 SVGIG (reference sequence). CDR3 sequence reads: CAYTPGTGGPGELFF. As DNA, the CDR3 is TGTGCCTACACCCCCGGGACAGGGGGCCCCGGGGAGCTGTTTTTT.

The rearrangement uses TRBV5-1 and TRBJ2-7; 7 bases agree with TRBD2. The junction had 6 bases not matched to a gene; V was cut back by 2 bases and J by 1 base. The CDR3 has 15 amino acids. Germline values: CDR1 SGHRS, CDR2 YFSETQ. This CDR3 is CASSLIASGSYEQYF. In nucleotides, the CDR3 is TGCGCCAGCAGCTTAATCGCTAGCGGATCCTACGAGCAGTACTTC. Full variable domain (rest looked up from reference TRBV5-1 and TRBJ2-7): KAGVTQTPRYLIKTRGQQVTLSCSPISGHRSVSWYQQTPGQGLQFLFEYFSETQRNKGNFPGRFSGRQFSNSRSEMNVSTLELGDSALYLCASSLIASGSYEQYFGPGTRLTVT.

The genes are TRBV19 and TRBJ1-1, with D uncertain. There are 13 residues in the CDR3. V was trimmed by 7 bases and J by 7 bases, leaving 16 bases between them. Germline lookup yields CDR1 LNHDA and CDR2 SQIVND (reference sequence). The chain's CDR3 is CASTRSSGSEAFF. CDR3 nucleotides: TGTGCCAGTACCCGGAGTTCGGGGAGTGAAGCTTTCTTT.

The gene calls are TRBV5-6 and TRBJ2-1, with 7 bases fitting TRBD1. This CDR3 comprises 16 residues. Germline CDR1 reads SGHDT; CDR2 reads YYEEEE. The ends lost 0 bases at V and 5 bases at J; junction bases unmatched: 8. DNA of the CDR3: TGTGCCAGCAGCTTGGGGGGACAGCTCCTTAACAATGAGCAGTTCTTC. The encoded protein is CASSLGGQLLNNEQFF.

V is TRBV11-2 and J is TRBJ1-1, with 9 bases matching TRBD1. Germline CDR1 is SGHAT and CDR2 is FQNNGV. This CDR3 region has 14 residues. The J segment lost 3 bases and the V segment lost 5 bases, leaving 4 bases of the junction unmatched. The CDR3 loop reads CASSARTGDTEAFF. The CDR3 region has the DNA TGTGCCAGCAGCGCTCGGACAGGGGACACTGAAGCTTTCTTT.

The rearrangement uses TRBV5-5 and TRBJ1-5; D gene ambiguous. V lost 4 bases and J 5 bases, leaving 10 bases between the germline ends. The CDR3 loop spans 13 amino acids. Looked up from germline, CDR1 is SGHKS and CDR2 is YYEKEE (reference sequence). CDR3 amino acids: CASSARTDQPQHF. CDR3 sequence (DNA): TGTGCCAGCAGCGCGAGGACTGATCAGCCCCAGCATTTT.

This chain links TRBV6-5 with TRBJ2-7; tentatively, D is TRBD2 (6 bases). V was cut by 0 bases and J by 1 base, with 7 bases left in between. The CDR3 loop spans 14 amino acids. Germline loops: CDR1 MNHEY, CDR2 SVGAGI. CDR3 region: CASSYSGGSYEQYF. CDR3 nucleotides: TGTGCCAGCAGTTACTCGGGGGGTTCCTACGAGCAGTACTTC.

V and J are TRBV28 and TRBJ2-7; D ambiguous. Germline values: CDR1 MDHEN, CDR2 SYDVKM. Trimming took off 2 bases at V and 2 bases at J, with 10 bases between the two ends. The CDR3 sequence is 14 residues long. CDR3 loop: CASSLGQNPYEQYF. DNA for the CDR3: TGTGCCAGCAGTTTAGGGCAGAACCCCTACGAGCAGTACTTC.